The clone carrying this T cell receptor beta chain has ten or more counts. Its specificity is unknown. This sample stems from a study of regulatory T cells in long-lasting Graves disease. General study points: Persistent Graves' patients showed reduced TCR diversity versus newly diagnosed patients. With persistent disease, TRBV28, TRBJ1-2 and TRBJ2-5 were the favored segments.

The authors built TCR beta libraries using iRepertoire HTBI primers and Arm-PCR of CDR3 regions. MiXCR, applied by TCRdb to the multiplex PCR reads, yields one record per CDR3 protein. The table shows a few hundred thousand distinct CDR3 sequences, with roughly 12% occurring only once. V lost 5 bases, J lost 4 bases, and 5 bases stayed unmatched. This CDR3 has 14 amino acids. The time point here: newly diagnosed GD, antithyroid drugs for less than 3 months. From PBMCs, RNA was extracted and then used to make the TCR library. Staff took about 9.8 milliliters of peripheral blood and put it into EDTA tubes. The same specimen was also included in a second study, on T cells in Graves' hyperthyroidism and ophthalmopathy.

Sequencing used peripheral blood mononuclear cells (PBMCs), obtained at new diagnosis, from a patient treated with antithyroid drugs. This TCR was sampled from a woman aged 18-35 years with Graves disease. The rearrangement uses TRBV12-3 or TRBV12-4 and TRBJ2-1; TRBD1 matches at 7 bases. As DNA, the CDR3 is TGTGCCAGCAGTCGACCGGGACAGTACAATGAGCAGTTCTTC. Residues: CASSRPGQYNEQFF.